This T cell receptor (beta chain) emerged from a study of long-term antiretroviral therapy in people with HIV. Overall study findings and caveats: All blood samples came from the years 2004 to 2017, possibly under older ART regimens. Diversity increased after ART yet remained lower than in transplant donor controls.

To note about this clone: Its target is not known.

Germline V lookup: CDR1 ENHRY, CDR2 SYGVKD. Trimming removed 3 bases from V and 8 bases from J, with 10 bases in between. CDR3 size: 13 residues. Version v3.0 of the immunoSEQ assay ran at survey level. Some clones are missing from TCRdb's copy, which holds only in-frame ones; the method was immunoSEQ multiplex PCR. The table shows about 24,000 clones, with approximately 86% occurring only once. This clonotype was obtained from a man aged 45-60 years with HIV. V usage is TRBV10-3 and J usage is TRBJ1-4; D is unclear. The sequences come from unsorted PBMCs, collected 1.8 years before starting antiretroviral therapy. The CDR3 nucleotides are TGTGCCATCAGTGAATTAACGGGCGAAAAACTGTTTTTT. This encodes CAISELTGEKLFF.